This passage covers 3 T cell receptor beta chains from one sample sequenced in a study of Graves' ophthalmopathy and Graves' hyperthyroidism. The sequenced template was RNA, covering the TCR beta CDR3 region. The library came from an HTBI-primed first-round RT-PCR and a second-round multiplex PCR. Via MiXCR, TCRdb re-called the multiplex PCR reads, giving one row per CDR3 protein. Among under 350,000 distinct CDR3 sequences listed, around a sixth were seen once. Sequencing used peripheral blood. Receptors were obtained from an adult man with Graves' ophthalmopathy.

This clonotype was seen ten or more times. The chain has TRBV4-2 and TRBJ1-2; possible D gene TRBD1, 6 bases. V lost 0 bases, J lost 7 bases, and 9 bases lay in between. Germline CDR1 and CDR2: LGHNA and YNFKEQ. The CDR3 contains 13 residues. CDR3 region: CASSQDGGLGYTF. The CDR3 region has the DNA TGTGCCAGCAGCCAAGACGGGGGGCTTGGCTACACCTTC.

The genes are TRBV4-2 and TRBJ1-2, with TRBD1 matching over 7 bases. J was trimmed by 0 bases and V by 2 bases; bases with no gene match: 6. CDR3 size: 16 residues. Germline values: CDR1 LGHNA, CDR2 YNFKEQ. CDR3 nucleotide sequence: TGTGCCAGCAGCCAAACCCGGGACAGCTCTAACTATGGCTACACCTTC. It codes for CASSQTRDSSNYGYTF.

This clonotype showed up many times. The V call is TRBV5-1, the J call TRBJ1-1; no definite D call. The CDR3 is 11 amino acids. The germline CDR1 and CDR2 sequences are SGHRS and YFSETQ. The ends were cut back, 2 bases at V and 7 bases at J, with 6 bases in the middle. The CDR3: CASSLTDEAFF. CDR3 DNA: TGCGCCAGCAGCTTAACTGATGAAGCTTTCTTT.